The next 14 T cell receptor beta chains were all read from a single sample in a study of blood T cell repertoires in COVID-19. Produced via immunoSEQ multiplex PCR; TCRdb's table is partial and in-frame only. Of more than 85,000 clones in the sample, about 90% were seen once. The material sequenced was peripheral blood. Receptors originate from a human donor in a cohort sampled during active COVID-19.

This chain links TRBV5-1 with TRBJ2-2; a possible D gene is TRBD2 (6 bases). Germline values: CDR1 SGHRS, CDR2 YFSETQ. V was clipped by 3 bases and J by 7 bases, with 19 bases between them. The CDR3 contains 16 residues. CDR3 DNA sequence: TGCGCCAGCAGCTCGGAGGACTGGCGGGGTAACGGGGAGCTGTTTTTT. The encoded protein is CASSSEDWRGNGELFF.

J is TRBJ1-1 and V is TRBV10-1, with D possibly TRBD1 on 5 matching bases. Trimming took off 5 bases at V and 2 bases at J, with 12 bases between the two ends. Germline values: CDR1 WNHNN, CDR2 SYGVQD (reference sequence). CDR3 length equals 14 residues. CDR3 sequence (DNA): TGCGCCAGCAGTTTCGACAGAGGAAACACTGAAGCTTTCTTT. Translated: CASSFDRGNTEAFF.

This clone was seen only a few times. J is TRBJ1-1 and V is TRBV11-2, with no clear D. V was pared by 0 bases and J by 0 bases, with 8 bases between. Germline-derived CDR1 and CDR2 are SGHAT and FQNNGV. This CDR3 region has 15 residues. The CDR3 loop is CASSLDPSMNTEAFF. DNA for the CDR3: TGTGCCAGCAGCTTAGACCCCAGTATGAACACTGAAGCTTTCTTT.

The CDR3 bases are TGCGCCAGCAGCCCCAGGGAATTAGCGGGGGACCAAGAGACCCAGTACTTC. This sequence encodes CASSPRELAGDQETQYF. The gene calls are TRBV23-1 and TRBJ2-5; 9 positions agree with TRBD2. TRBV23-1 is annotated as an ORF whose role is uncertain. Trimming took 6 bases from V and 0 from J; bases not matched to a gene: 11. CDR3 size: 17 residues.

V usage is TRBV3-1 (or the pseudogene TRBV3-2) and J usage is TRBJ2-1, with D perhaps TRBD2 (7 bases). Germline CDR1 and CDR2: LGHDT and YNNKEL (reference sequence). The CDR3 extends over 12 amino acids. Trimming pared 0 bases from V and 15 bases from J, leaving 12 bases between. CDR3 in amino acids: CASSQDERGAFF. CDR3 sequence (DNA): TGTGCCAGCAGCCAAGACGAACGGGGGGCGTTCTTC.

The chain couples TRBV27 to TRBJ1-2; unclear D gene. The CDR3 runs 13 residues. The germline V gene has CDR1 MNHEY and CDR2 SMNVEV (reference sequence). V was pared by 2 bases and J by 1 base, with 5 bases between. CDR3 loop: CASSLNSNYGYTF. CDR3 sequence (DNA): TGTGCCAGCAGTTTAAACAGTAACTATGGCTACACCTTC.

This chain connects TRBV11-2 to TRBJ1-6; weak D call: TRBD1 (5 bases). The germline V gene encodes CDR1 SGHAT and CDR2 FQNNGV. V was clipped by 3 bases and J by 7 bases, with 7 bases between them. This CDR3 contains 13 residues. CDR3: CASSFGGNSPLHF. CDR3 nucleotide sequence: TGTGCCAGCAGCTTCGGGGGAAATTCACCCCTCCACTTT.

V usage is TRBV7-5 and J usage is TRBJ1-4; the table's D gene call, TRBD1, was not cross checked with the DNA. TRBV7-5 is classified as a pseudogene. The CDR3 is 14 amino acids. The CDR3 coding sequence is TGTGCCAGAAGCTTAGACAGGCTGAATGAAAAACTGTTTTTT. This translates into CARSLDRLNEKLFF.

The chain is built from TRBV12-5 and TRBJ2-1, with TRBD2 identical over 8 bases. CDR3 length: 14 residues. CDR1 and CDR2 (germline): LGHNT, FRNRAP. After removal of 4 bases from V and 5 bases from J, the junction contained 4 bases not matched to a gene. The CDR3 protein is CASGSGGLNNEQFF. CDR3 nucleotide sequence: TGTGCTAGTGGTTCGGGGGGGCTGAACAATGAGCAGTTCTTC.

The chain employs TRBV29-1 and TRBJ2-7; D possibly corresponds to TRBD2 (6 bases). There are 12 residues in the CDR3. Germline V lookup: CDR1 SQVTM, CDR2 ANQGSEA. Deletions cut 7 bases from V and 2 bases from J, with 12 bases between. CDR3 in amino acids: CSAGEPTYEQYF. The CDR3 nucleotides are TGCAGCGCGGGAGAGCCTACCTACGAGCAGTACTTC.

This chain links TRBV18 with TRBJ1-4, with TRBD1 as a possible D gene (6 bases). Germline V CDR1 and CDR2: KGHSH, LQKENI. This CDR3 is 15 amino acids long. The V gene lost 6 bases and the J gene lost 4 bases, with 15 bases spanning the gap. The CDR3 here is CASSSRTELNEKLFF. The CDR3 region has the DNA TGTGCCAGCTCGAGCAGGACAGAGCTTAATGAAAAACTGTTTTTT. Together with reference TRBV18 and TRBJ1-4, the CDR3 gives the full variable domain: NAGVMQNPRHLVRRRGQEARLRCSPMKGHSHVYWYRQLPEEGLKFMVYLQKENIIDESGMPKERFSAEFPKEGPSILRIQQVVRGDSAAYFCASSSRTELNEKLFFGSGTQLSVL.

The rearrangement uses TRBV6-5 and TRBJ1-5; D uncertain. Germline values: CDR1 MNHEY, CDR2 SVGAGI. The CDR3 has 15 residues. V lost 6 bases, J lost 1 base, and 13 bases lay in between. CDR3 sequence (DNA): TGTGCCAGCAGCGCCTTCGACAAGAGCAATCAGCCCCAGCATTTT. Translating it yields CASSAFDKSNQPQHF.

The rearrangement joins TRBV18 to TRBJ2-5, with 11 bases fitting TRBD2. The CDR3 extends over 17 amino acids. Germline V CDR1 and CDR2: KGHSH, LQKENI. Trimming cost V 2 bases and J 1 base; bases outside gene matches: 6. The CDR3 region has the DNA TGTGCCAGCTCACCAAGGACTAGCGGGTTCAGCCAAGAGACCCAGTACTTC. It is translated as CASSPRTSGFSQETQYF.

This chain uses TRBV5-1 with TRBJ2-5; 12 nucleotides align to TRBD1. CDR1 and CDR2 from the germline V gene are SGHRS and YFSETQ. Unmatched junction bases numbered 9, after V lost 4 bases and J lost 11 bases. This CDR3 spans 14 amino acids. CDR3 sequence: CASSPGQGAGYQYF. CDR3 nucleotide sequence: TGCGCCAGCAGCCCGGGACAGGGGGCGGGTTATCAGTACTTC.